Presented here are 32 T cell receptor beta chains from one specimen sequenced in a study of control samples from healthy donors and cancer patients. Sequencing used immunoSEQ multiplex PCR; TCRdb keeps in-frame clones, though not all of them. Of 150,000 to 200,000 clones in the sample, 70% to 90% were seen once. The specimen was blood. The receptor source for this set is a woman aged 25 to 45 in good health.

This chain uses TRBV6-5 with TRBJ2-2, with 10 bases aligning to TRBD2. Germline trimming cut 8 bases from V and 2 bases from J; bases unmatched to any gene: 5. CDR1 is MNHEY and CDR2 is SVGAGI in the germline V gene. The CDR3 consists of 15 residues. The chain's CDR3 is CASSLAGDNTGELFF. CDR3 sequence (DNA): TGTGCCAGCTCCCTAGCGGGAGATAACACCGGGGAGCTGTTTTTT.

This chain joins TRBV5-1 and TRBJ2-7; no reliable D call. Germline CDR1 reads SGHRS; CDR2 reads YFSETQ. The CDR3 spans 14 residues. Trimming took 0 bases from V and 3 from J, leaving 10 bases between them. The CDR3 sequence: CASSLDSRHYEQYV. The CDR3 region has the DNA TGCGCCAGCAGCTTGGATAGTAGGCACTACGAGCAGTACGTC.

J is TRBJ2-2 and V is TRBV2; D unclear. Germline V gene lookup returns CDR1 SNHLY and CDR2 FYNNEI. The CDR3 loop spans 13 amino acids. Trimming removed 4 bases from V and 2 bases from J, with 5 bases in between. The CDR3 nucleotides read TGTGCCAGCAGTGGGCATAACACCGGGGAGCTGTTTTTT. This encodes CASSGHNTGELFF.

This clone has only one observation. The rearrangement links TRBV9 to TRBJ1-2; 7 nucleotides match TRBD1. This CDR3 region has 14 residues. Germline CDR1 is SGDLS and CDR2 is YYNGEE. Losses at the gene ends were 4 bases for V and 4 bases for J; bases not matched to a gene: 7. CDR3 sequence (DNA): TGTGCCAGCAGCACGTCAGGGGGGGTCTATGGCTACACCTTC. It is translated as CASSTSGGVYGYTF.

The chain carries TRBV11-3 and TRBJ2-5, with 15 bases matching TRBD2. Losses at the gene ends were 5 bases for V and 2 bases for J; bases not matched to a gene: 3. The CDR3 has 16 amino acids. Germline CDR1 is SGHNT and CDR2 is YENEEA. The CDR3 bases are TGTGCCAGCAGCCTAGGGACTAGCGGGAGGCAAGAGACCCAGTACTTC. Translating it yields CASSLGTSGRQETQYF.

The chain is built from TRBV7-2 and TRBJ2-1; the D is unclear. CDR3 length equals 14 residues. Trimming left V 6 bases short and J 6 bases short, with 15 bases between. CDR1 and CDR2 (germline): SGHTA, FQGNSA. The DNA for the CDR3 is TGTGCCAGCAGAAAAGTGGTAGGAGCCAATGAGCAGTTCTTC. Translation gives CASRKVVGANEQFF.

CDR3 DNA sequence: TGTGCCAGTAGTATCGGAAACACCATATATTTT. Translating it yields CASSIGNTIYF. The rearrangement links TRBV19 to TRBJ1-3; D unclear. The CDR3 consists of 11 residues. V shed 3 bases and J shed 4 bases, with 1 base lying between them. The germline CDR1 and CDR2 sequences are LNHDA and SQIVND (reference sequence).

The chain has TRBV5-6 and TRBJ1-5; the D gene is possibly TRBD1 (5 bases). CDR1 and CDR2 (germline): SGHDT, YYEEEE. The V gene lost 4 bases and the J gene lost 0 bases, with 8 bases spanning the gap. This CDR3 region has 14 residues. The chain's CDR3 is CASSGAFSNQPQHF. In DNA form, the CDR3 reads TGTGCCAGCAGCGGGGCCTTTAGCAATCAGCCCCAGCATTTT.

The rearrangement links TRBV27 to TRBJ2-6; D unclear. V dropped 3 bases and J dropped 2 bases, with 8 bases sitting between them. Germline V gene lookup returns CDR1 MNHEY and CDR2 SMNVEV (reference sequence). The CDR3 contains 15 residues. The CDR3 is CASSFGVAGANVLTF. The CDR3 DNA follows: TGTGCCAGCAGTTTCGGAGTAGCTGGGGCCAACGTCCTGACTTTC.

The V gene is TRBV30, the J gene TRBJ1-5, with 9 bases that match TRBD1. The junction had 4 bases not matched to a gene; V was cut back by 3 bases and J by 7 bases. The germline V gene encodes CDR1 GTSNPN and CDR2 SVGIG (reference sequence). CDR3 length: 13 residues. CDR3 sequence: CAWSRDRVQPQHF. For the CDR3, the DNA is TGTGCCTGGAGCCGGGACAGGGTGCAGCCCCAGCATTTT.

V gene TRBV13 combines with J gene TRBJ2-2; TRBD2 aligns across 8 bases. Germline CDR1 is PRHDT and CDR2 is FYEKMQ (reference sequence). V lost 4 bases to trimming and J lost 5 bases; unmatched junction nucleotides: 15. CDR3 length: 18 amino acids. The CDR3 nucleotides are TGTGCCAGCAGCTCCCGGAGGCCTCACGGGAGGGGGACCGGGGAGCTGTTTTTT. It specifies CASSSRRPHGRGTGELFF.

The rearrangement uses TRBV28 and TRBJ1-4; TRBD1 matches at 7 bases. This CDR3 comprises 16 residues. Germline lookup yields CDR1 MDHEN and CDR2 SYDVKM. Trimming at V came to 3 bases and at J to 2 bases, leaving 6 bases not matched to a gene. CDR3 bases: TGTGCCAGCAGTTTTTACAGGGGAGGGACTAATGAAAAACTGTTTTTT. It codes for CASSFYRGGTNEKLFF.

The chain combines TRBV3-1 (or the pseudogene TRBV3-2) with TRBJ2-7; the match to TRBD1 covers 7 bases. Germline trimming cut 0 bases from V and 13 bases from J; bases unmatched to any gene: 9. CDR3 size: 13 residues. Germline V lookup: CDR1 LGHDT, CDR2 YNNKEL (reference sequence). In nucleotides, the CDR3 is TGTGCCAGCAGCCAAGATGTCGGGACAGTGGCATACTTC. This gives the protein CASSQDVGTVAYF.

The chain carries TRBV19 and TRBJ2-6; D may match TRBD1 or TRBD2 (6 bases each). The CDR3 runs 21 residues. V lost 0 bases to trimming and J lost 4 bases, with 25 bases between them. Germline V gene data show CDR1 as LNHDA and CDR2 as SQIVND (reference sequence). The CDR3 bases are TGTGCCAGTAGTATAGACCCATTTTCCGGGACACCCCGGGGGGGGGCCAACGTCCTGACTTTC. As protein: CASSIDPFSGTPRGGANVLTF.

The genes are TRBV7-9 and TRBJ1-1; D perhaps matches TRBD1 (5 bases). The CDR3 contains 13 residues. V was pared by 3 bases and J by 5 bases, with 10 bases between. From germline, CDR1 is SEHNR and CDR2 FQNEAQ (reference sequence). This CDR3 is CASSFAGNTEAFF. CDR3 sequence (DNA): TGTGCCAGCAGCTTCGCAGGGAATACTGAAGCTTTCTTT.

J is TRBJ1-1 and V is TRBV5-1; 7 bases match TRBD1. The CDR3 extends over 15 amino acids. CDR1 and CDR2 from the germline V gene are SGHRS and YFSETQ. J was trimmed by 0 bases and V by 2 bases; bases with no gene match: 4. DNA of the CDR3: TGCGCCAGCAGCTTACCAGGGGGGGTGAACACTGAAGCTTTCTTT. This codes for CASSLPGGVNTEAFF.

V is TRBV2 and J is TRBJ2-1; tentative D call: TRBD2 (7 bases). This CDR3 has 15 amino acids. Germline CDR1 is SNHLY and CDR2 is FYNNEI. Trimming took 6 bases from V and 4 from J, leaving 16 bases between them. CDR3 residues: CASRTTGGLYNEQFF. Here the CDR3 DNA reads TGTGCCAGCAGGACAACGGGGGGCCTATACAATGAGCAGTTCTTC.

This clone occurred once. The chain is built from TRBV11-3 and TRBJ2-7, with D possibly being TRBD1 (6 bases). This CDR3 contains 13 residues. Germline assignment: CDR1 SGHNT and CDR2 YENEEA. V lost 4 bases to trimming and J lost 6 bases, with 13 bases between them. The CDR3 protein is CASSSDRFSEQYV. CDR3 nucleotides: TGTGCCAGCAGCTCCGACAGGTTTTCCGAGCAGTACGTC.

The chain recombines TRBV19 with TRBJ1-4; 9 bases align to TRBD1. CDR3 length equals 18 residues. The V and J ends lost 7 bases and 4 bases, in that order; junction bases with no gene match: 16. CDR1 and CDR2 from the germline V gene are LNHDA and SQIVND (reference sequence). The CDR3 loop reads CASTISIGDRALNEKLFF. In DNA, the CDR3 is TGTGCCAGTACCATTTCGATCGGGGACAGGGCACTTAATGAAAAACTGTTTTTT.

The chain couples TRBV28 to TRBJ1-2, with a weak D call TRBD1 (6 bases). The length of the CDR3 is 15 residues. Germline-derived CDR1 and CDR2 are MDHEN and SYDVKM. Trimming took 6 bases from V and 2 from J, leaving 16 bases between them. The CDR3 DNA is TGTGCCAGCAGCCCATTGGGGGGCGGCAACTATGGCTACACCTTC. Its translation is CASSPLGGGNYGYTF.

The chain joins TRBV5-1 to TRBJ1-5; D uncertain. From germline, CDR1 is SGHRS and CDR2 YFSETQ. This CDR3 comprises 19 residues. Trimming took off 4 bases at V and 0 bases at J, with 23 bases between the two ends. Here the CDR3 DNA reads TGCGCCAGCAGCCCACCAATAAGCAACAAAACCTATAGCAATCAGCCCCAGCATTTT. Translated, it gives CASSPPISNKTYSNQPQHF.

The chain has TRBV2 and TRBJ1-6, with D perhaps TRBD1 (5 bases). The V end lost 7 bases, the J end lost 9 bases, and 10 bases lay between the germline ends. Germline CDR1 SNHLY, CDR2 FYNNEI. This CDR3 contains 12 residues. The CDR3 here is CASNDGASPLHF. The DNA of the CDR3 is TGTGCCAGCAATGACGGGGCTTCACCCCTCCACTTT.

V usage is TRBV19 and J usage is TRBJ2-2; D may be TRBD1 (6 bases). CDR1 is LNHDA and CDR2 is SQIVND in the germline V gene (reference sequence). V was shortened by 0 bases and J by 4 bases, with 12 bases between the two germline ends. The CDR3 has 16 residues. The CDR3 here is CASSIELTGTTGELFF. DNA of the CDR3: TGTGCCAGTAGTATAGAGCTTACAGGGACCACCGGGGAGCTGTTTTTT.

This clone was seen many times. V usage is TRBV6-4 and J usage is TRBJ1-1; D might be TRBD1 (5 bases). There are 14 residues in the CDR3. The germline gives CDR1 MRHNA, CDR2 SNTAGT. The V and J ends lost 3 bases and 5 bases respectively, with 13 bases between them. The CDR3 loop is CASSDGQGTTEAFF. Written as DNA, the CDR3 is TGTGCCAGCAGTGATGGCCAGGGTACGACTGAAGCTTTCTTT.

This chain joins TRBV15 and TRBJ2-7; 10 positions agree with TRBD1. Germline lookup yields CDR1 LNHNV and CDR2 YYDKDF (reference sequence). The CDR3 spans 15 residues. With 4 bases clipped from V and 4 bases from J, the junction kept 7 bases outside the gene matches. The CDR3 protein is CATSKVRDRGYEQYF. The CDR3 coding sequence is TGTGCCACCAGCAAGGTCCGGGACAGGGGTTACGAGCAGTACTTC.

The chain employs TRBV5-1 and TRBJ2-7; 8 nucleotides agree with TRBD2. Unmatched junction bases numbered 6, after V lost 4 bases and J lost 0 bases. This CDR3 spans 15 amino acids. The germline V gene has CDR1 SGHRS and CDR2 YFSETQ. The CDR3 DNA reads as TGCGCCAGCAGCAGCGTAGCGGGGCTCTCCTACGAGCAGTACTTC. It codes for CASSSVAGLSYEQYF.

The V call is TRBV19, the J call TRBJ1-3, with unresolved D. Per the germline V gene, CDR1 is LNHDA and CDR2 is SQIVND (reference sequence). This CDR3 contains 15 residues. Trimming cost V 6 bases and J 2 bases, with 14 bases left between them. In nucleotides, the CDR3 is TGTGCCAGTAGCGCCGGGGATGGAACTGGAAACACCATATATTTT. Protein sequence: CASSAGDGTGNTIYF.

The V gene is TRBV23-1, the J gene TRBJ2-7; D possibly corresponds to TRBD2 (6 bases). TRBV23-1 is assigned to the ORF class and has an uncertain function. This CDR3 comprises 18 residues. V lost 8 bases and J lost 6, with 32 bases in between. For the CDR3, the DNA is TGCGCCAGCCCAAAAGACCGCCTAACGACACCCCCGGAGGGCGAGCAGTACTTC. Its protein product is CASPKDRLTTPPEGEQYF.

A remark on this clone: At one end the junction does not follow the germline gene, possibly because of a read error. The chain couples TRBV7-7 to TRBJ1-2; no firm D call. The V gene's germline CDR1 is SSHAT and CDR2 FNYEAQ (reference sequence). The CDR3 spans 14 residues. In DNA, the CDR3 is TGTGCTAGCAGCCCCGTCTCTAGGGACTATGGCTACACCTTC. It translates to CASSPVSRDYGYTF.

This chain uses TRBV7-2 with TRBJ2-7; 7 bases match TRBD2. The CDR3 sequence is 13 residues long. Germline CDR1 and CDR2: SGHTA and FQGNSA. V dropped 8 bases and J dropped 3; count of bases not matched to a gene: 7. The CDR3 region is CASPSRGVYEQYF. The CDR3 DNA reads as TGTGCCAGCCCGTCTCGGGGGGTCTACGAGCAGTACTTC.

The V and J genes are TRBV6-5 and TRBJ1-1; no clear D. Trimming shortened V by 11 bases and J by 4 bases, and 14 bases separated the two germline ends. This CDR3 is 12 amino acids long. CDR1 is MNHEY and CDR2 is SVGAGI in the germline V gene. For the CDR3, the DNA is TGTGCCGTCCTTGTGGCGGGCACTGAAGCTTTCTTT. The encoded protein is CAVLVAGTEAFF.

The chain is built from TRBV27 and TRBJ2-1; D is unresolved. The length of the CDR3 is 14 residues. The V and J ends lost 2 bases and 9 bases respectively, with 14 bases between them. Per germline, CDR1 MNHEY and CDR2 SMNVEV (reference sequence). The CDR3 sequence: CASSLGLDGGEQFF. The DNA of the CDR3 is TGTGCCAGCAGTTTAGGCCTAGATGGCGGTGAGCAGTTCTTC.